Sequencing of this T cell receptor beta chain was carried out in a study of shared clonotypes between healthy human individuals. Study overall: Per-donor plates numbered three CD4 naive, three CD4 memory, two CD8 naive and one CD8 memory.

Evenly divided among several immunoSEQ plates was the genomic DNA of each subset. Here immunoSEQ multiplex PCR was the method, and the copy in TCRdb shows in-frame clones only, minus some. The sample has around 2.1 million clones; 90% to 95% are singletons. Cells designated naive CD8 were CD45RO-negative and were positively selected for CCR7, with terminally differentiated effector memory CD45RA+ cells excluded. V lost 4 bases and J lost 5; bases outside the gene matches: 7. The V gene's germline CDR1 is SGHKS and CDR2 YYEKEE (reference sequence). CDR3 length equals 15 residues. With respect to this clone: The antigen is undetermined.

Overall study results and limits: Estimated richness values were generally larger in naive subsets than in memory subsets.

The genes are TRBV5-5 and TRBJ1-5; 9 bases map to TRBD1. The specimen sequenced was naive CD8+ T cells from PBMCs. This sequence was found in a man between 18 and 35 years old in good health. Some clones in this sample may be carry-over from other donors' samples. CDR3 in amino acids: CASSQTGGPHQPQHF. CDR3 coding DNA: TGTGCCAGCAGCCAGACAGGGGGTCCGCATCAGCCCCAGCATTTT. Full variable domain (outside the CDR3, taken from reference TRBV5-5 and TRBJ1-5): DAGVTQSPTHLIKTRGQQVTLRCSPISGHKSVSWYQQVLGQGPQFIFQYYEKEERGRGNFPDRFSARQFPNYSSELNVNALLLGDSALYLCASSQTGGPHQPQHFGDGTRLSIL.